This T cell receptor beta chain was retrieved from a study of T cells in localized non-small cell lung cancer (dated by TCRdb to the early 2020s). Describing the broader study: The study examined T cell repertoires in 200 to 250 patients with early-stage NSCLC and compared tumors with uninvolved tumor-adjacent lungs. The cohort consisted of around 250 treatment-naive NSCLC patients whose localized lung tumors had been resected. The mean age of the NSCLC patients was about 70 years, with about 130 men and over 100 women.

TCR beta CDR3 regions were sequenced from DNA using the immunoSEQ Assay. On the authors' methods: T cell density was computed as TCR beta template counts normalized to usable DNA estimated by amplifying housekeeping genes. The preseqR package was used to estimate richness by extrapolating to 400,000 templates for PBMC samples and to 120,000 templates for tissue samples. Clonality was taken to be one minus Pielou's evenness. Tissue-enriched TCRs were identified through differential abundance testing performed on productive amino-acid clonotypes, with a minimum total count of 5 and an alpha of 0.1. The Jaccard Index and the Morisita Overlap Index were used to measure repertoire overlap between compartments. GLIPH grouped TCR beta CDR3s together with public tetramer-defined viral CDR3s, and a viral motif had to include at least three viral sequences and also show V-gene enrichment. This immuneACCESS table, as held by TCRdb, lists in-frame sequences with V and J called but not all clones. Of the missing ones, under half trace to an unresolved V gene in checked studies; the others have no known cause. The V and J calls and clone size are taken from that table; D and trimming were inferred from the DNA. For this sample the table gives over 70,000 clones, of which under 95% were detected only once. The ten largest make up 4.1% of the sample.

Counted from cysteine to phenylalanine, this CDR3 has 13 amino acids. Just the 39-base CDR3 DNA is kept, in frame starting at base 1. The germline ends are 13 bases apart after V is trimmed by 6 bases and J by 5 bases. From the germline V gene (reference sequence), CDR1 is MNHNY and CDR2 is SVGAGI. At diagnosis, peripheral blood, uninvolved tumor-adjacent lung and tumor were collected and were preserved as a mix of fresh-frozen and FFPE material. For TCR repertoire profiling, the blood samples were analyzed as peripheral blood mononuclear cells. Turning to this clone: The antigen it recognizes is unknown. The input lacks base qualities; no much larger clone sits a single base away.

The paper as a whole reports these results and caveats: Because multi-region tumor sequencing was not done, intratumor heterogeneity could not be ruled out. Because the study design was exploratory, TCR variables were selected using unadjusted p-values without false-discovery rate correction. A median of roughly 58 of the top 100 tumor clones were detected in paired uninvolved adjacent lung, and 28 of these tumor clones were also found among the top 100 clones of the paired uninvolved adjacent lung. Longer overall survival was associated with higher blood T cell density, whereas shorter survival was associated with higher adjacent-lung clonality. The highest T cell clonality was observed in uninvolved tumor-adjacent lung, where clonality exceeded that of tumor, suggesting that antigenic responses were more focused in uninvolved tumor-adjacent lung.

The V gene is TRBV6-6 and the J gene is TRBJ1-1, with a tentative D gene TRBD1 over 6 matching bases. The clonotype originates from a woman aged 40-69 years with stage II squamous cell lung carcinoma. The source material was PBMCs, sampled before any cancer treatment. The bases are TGTGCCAGCAGGGACCCCGGGACAACTGAAGCTTTCTTT. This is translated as CASRDPGTTEAFF.